The 10 T cell receptor beta chains below were found in one sample sequenced in a study of blood T cell repertoires in COVID-19. Method: immunoSEQ multiplex PCR; TCRdb's copy keeps in-frame clones and lacks some. The sample has about 210,000 clones; about nine tenths are singletons. The sequencing sample was made of PBMCs or T cells enriched from blood (not recorded which). The receptors originated from a man under 40 in a cohort exposed to, infected with or recovered from COVID-19 (not recorded which).

The V call is TRBV7-2, the J call TRBJ1-3; 7 bases map to TRBD1. The germline CDR1 and CDR2 sequences are SGHTA and FQGNSA. The CDR3 length is 15 residues. V was pared by 1 base and J by 0 bases, with 0 bases of the junction left unmatched. CDR3 nucleotide sequence: TGTGCCAGCAGCTTAGGGGACAGCTCTGGAAACACCATATATTTT. This gives the protein CASSLGDSSGNTIYF.

The V call is TRBV27, the J call TRBJ2-7, with 10 bases matching TRBD1. The V gene's germline CDR1 is MNHEY and CDR2 SMNVEV (reference sequence). This CDR3 spans 15 amino acids. V lost 2 bases and J lost 3; bases outside the gene matches: 4. For the CDR3, the DNA is TGTGCCAGCAGTTTAAGGTGGGACAGGGGCTACGAGCAGTACTTC. It is translated as CASSLRWDRGYEQYF.

The chain uses TRBV6-1 and TRBJ2-1, with TRBD2 matching over 12 bases. This CDR3 region has 19 residues. J gave up 0 bases and V 4 bases, and 10 bases lay outside the gene matches. Germline assignment: CDR1 MNHNS and CDR2 SASEGT. CDR3 in amino acids: CASSASLGTSGRSYNEQFF. The CDR3 nucleotides read TGTGCCAGCAGTGCCTCCCTCGGGACTAGCGGGCGCTCCTACAATGAGCAGTTCTTC.

The chain employs TRBV5-6 and TRBJ2-7, with 7 bases lining up with TRBD1. Germline CDR1 is SGHDT and CDR2 is YYEEEE. V was clipped by 6 bases and J by 0 bases; unmatched bases: 3. This CDR3 is 13 amino acids long. In DNA, the CDR3 is TGTGCCAGCACCCCAGGGGGCTCCTACGAGCAGTACTTC. Translating it yields CASTPGGSYEQYF.

The V gene is TRBV7-3, the J gene TRBJ1-1; D is perhaps TRBD1 (6 bases). V lost 5 bases and J 4 bases, leaving 14 bases between the germline ends. This CDR3 has 14 amino acids. The V gene's germline CDR1 is SGHTA and CDR2 FQGTGA. CDR3 loop: CASSATGLGTEAFF. As DNA, the CDR3 is TGTGCCAGCAGCGCCACAGGGTTGGGCACTGAAGCTTTCTTT.

The J gene is TRBJ2-5, the V gene TRBV9; the match to TRBD2 covers 12 bases. Looked up from germline, CDR1 is SGDLS and CDR2 is YYNGEE. This CDR3 comprises 18 residues. V shed 0 bases, J shed 1 base, and the junction held 7 bases outside the gene matches. The CDR3 protein is CASSVDASGRGGQETQYF. The CDR3 coding sequence is TGTGCCAGCAGCGTAGATGCTAGCGGGAGGGGGGGCCAAGAGACCCAGTACTTC.

This chain links TRBV10-3 with TRBJ1-2, with D possibly TRBD1 on 6 matching bases. Germline values: CDR1 ENHRY, CDR2 SYGVKD. The CDR3 consists of 14 residues. Trimming removed 1 base at V and 6 bases at J, with 12 bases between. CDR3 sequence (DNA): TGTGCCATCAGTGAGTGGGGACAAGCCCATGGCTACACCTTC. It yields the protein CAISEWGQAHGYTF.

V and J are TRBV4-2 and TRBJ2-7, with TRBD2 matching over 11 bases. V shed 2 bases, J shed 4 bases, and the junction held 4 bases outside the gene matches. In germline, CDR1 is LGHNA, CDR2 YNFKEQ. The CDR3 covers 15 residues. CDR3 DNA sequence: TGTGCCAGCAGCCAATCACTAGCGGGAGCGTACGAGCAGTACTTC. Amino acids: CASSQSLAGAYEQYF.

V is TRBV28 and J is TRBJ2-7; TRBD2 matches 10 bases. Germline assignment: CDR1 MDHEN and CDR2 SYDVKM. The ends lost 3 bases at V and 6 bases at J; junction bases unmatched: 11. The CDR3 runs to 16 residues. The chain's CDR3 is CASSFSGAGGACEQYF. The CDR3 nucleotides read TGTGCCAGCAGTTTTTCGGGAGCGGGAGGGGCGTGCGAGCAGTACTTC.

The chain uses TRBV19 and TRBJ2-6; 9 bases map to TRBD2. CDR1 is LNHDA, CDR2 SQIVND, per germline (reference sequence). Unmatched junction bases numbered 4, after V lost 6 bases and J lost 1 base. This CDR3 region has 16 residues. CDR3 nucleotides: TGTGCCAGTAGGGGGAGCGGGAGGTCTGGGGCCAACGTCCTGACTTTC. Translated, it gives CASRGSGRSGANVLTF.